This record looks at one T cell receptor beta chain sequence and its context. This clonotype was observed a single time. It lacks a known antigen. The CDR3 does not end in the conserved phenylalanine or tryptophan, so this is likely a read error. These data come from a study of identical twins (dated by TCRdb to 2015 to 2016). Concerning the study at large: To test whether fetal clonotypes persist, this study deep-sequenced TCR alpha and beta repertoires from monozygotic twins, from unrelated adults of various ages, and from cord blood. To rule out contamination, replicate twin experiments were performed at different times with different library preparation protocols. The research as a whole found: In beta out-of-frame sequences, excess twin sharing was weaker, because having fewer shared sequences lowered the signal-to-noise ratio. Abundant cord blood beta clonotypes had fewer insertions, young adult naive repertoires showed a similar but weaker trend, and memory repertoires showed no such trend. Compared with coincidental sharing between unrelated individuals, out-of-frame TCR alpha sequences shared between twins had an excess of sequences with low generation probability. Conclusions relied on cross-sectional statistical analysis, since the same donors could not be followed over many years. Zero-insertion analyses could be partly confounded by invariant T cells such as MAIT and iNKT, although diverse VJ usage argued against such confounding for most clonotypes. In monozygotic twins, out-of-frame TCR alpha sharing was systematically underestimated by recombination models, although the models agreed with sharing between unrelated individuals.

Every donor in the study was a healthy Caucasian. Three pairs of female monozygotic twins, all aged about 18 to 29 years, made up the twin cohort. Positive isolation kits from Invitrogen were used to isolate CD4+ and CD8+ T cell populations. The germline V gene specifies SNHLY as CDR1 and FYNNEI as CDR2. The CDR3 numbers 12 amino acids, ends counted. The only DNA kept is the CDR3, 36 bases in frame from the first base. V loses 6 bases, J loses 6 bases, and the germline ends lie 11 bases apart. Receptor amplification or capture employed 5' RACE. The data were produced on an Illumina HiSeq 2000. A universal primer binding site was introduced by template switching, and a unique molecular identifier was present in the final cDNA, enabling accurate counting of TCR cDNA molecules. Specific primers in the conserved constant-segment region were used to synthesize first-strand cDNA for TCR alpha and beta chains. To control for contamination, every cDNA library was double barcoded, receiving both a SMART-Mk sample barcode and Illumina barcodes. Two successive PCR steps introduced TruSeq adapter sequences along with Illumina sample barcodes. Sequencing of the TCR alpha and beta cDNA libraries was done on the Illumina HiSeq platform using custom primers. Per the source publication's procedure: MiGEC processed the raw reads to extract unique molecular identifiers, while MiXCR was used to determine the CDR3 positions. For each individual, recombination models were inferred using an EM algorithm with the repgenHMM and IGoR tools. The analysis of shared clonotypes was done with the tcR package in R, with sharing normalized by the product of cloneset sizes. To study raw recombination free of thymic and clonal selection effects, out-of-frame nonproductive sequences were analyzed. TCRdb trimmed public reads at Q25 via fastp, called clones via MiXCR and kept in-frame beta chains. Entries are consolidated by CDR3 protein sequence, retaining the most common genes and DNA. None of the V and J calls come from the authors' own analysis; TCRdb made them. The sample includes just over 450,000 distinct CDR3 sequences, with approximately 15% observed a single time. The top ten clones comprise about 0.53% of the sample.

The same data also went into a second study, on yellow fever vaccine responses in identical twins. Taken from the second paper: The authors reported that the T cell response to vaccination in identical twins appeared partly convergent and partly personalized. The study precisely tracked vaccine-responding T cell clones in identical twins.

Sample: CD4+ T cells sorted from blood. The TCR originated in a woman between 18 and 29 years old in good health. The V and J segments used are TRBV2 and TRBJ1-1, with TRBD1 tentatively as D gene (5 bases match). Read as DNA, the sequence is TGTGCCAGCAGCGCCCAGGGTGCTGAAGCTTTCTAT. Its protein reads: CASSAQGAEAFY.